A single sample is the source of the 27 T cell receptor beta chains below, sequenced in a study of cytomegalovirus exposure and HLA in healthy donors. The PCR used 60 Vbeta and 13 Jbeta primers. TCRdb's table, derived via immunoSEQ multiplex PCR, lists solely in-frame clones and lacks some. The sample has around 64,000 clones. Source material: PBMCs. The receptors originated from a female donor in good health and CMV-seropositive.

The chain links TRBV27 to TRBJ1-6, with D unclear. Trimming took 2 bases from V and 7 from J, leaving 12 bases between them. Germline V CDR1 and CDR2: MNHEY, SMNVEV (reference sequence). The CDR3 totals 15 residues. The CDR3 loop reads CASSLTFRENSPLHF. CDR3 in DNA: TGTGCCAGCAGTTTAACTTTTCGGGAGAATTCACCCCTCCACTTT.

This sequence joins TRBV4-1 and TRBJ2-2; 8 nucleotides agree with TRBD1. CDR3 length equals 13 residues. CDR1 is MGHRA and CDR2 is YSYEKL in the germline V gene. Unmatched junction bases numbered 0, after V lost 3 bases and J lost 6 bases. This CDR3 is CASSQDRAGELFF. For the CDR3, the DNA is TGCGCCAGCAGCCAGGACAGGGCCGGGGAGCTGTTTTTT.

V is TRBV7-9 and J is TRBJ1-4, with TRBD1 identical over 7 bases. Germline V gene data show CDR1 as SEHNR and CDR2 as FQNEAQ (reference sequence). The CDR3 is 15 amino acids. The trim removed 1 base at V and 5 bases at J, leaving 4 bases unmatched. CDR3 in amino acids: CASSLVAGGNEKLFF. CDR3 DNA: TGTGCCAGCAGCTTAGTTGCAGGGGGGAATGAAAAACTGTTTTTT. Using reference TRBV7-9 and TRBJ1-4 for the parts outside the CDR3, the full variable domain is DTGVSQNPRHKITKRGQNVTFRCDPISEHNRLYWYRQTLGQGPEFLTYFQNEAQLEKSRLLSDRFSAERPKGSFSTLEIQRTEQGDSAMYLCASSLVAGGNEKLFFGSGTQLSVL.

V and J are TRBV28 and TRBJ1-1, with D tentatively TRBD1 (6 bases). V lost 5 bases and J lost 2, with 9 bases in between. CDR3 length: 13 residues. The germline V gene encodes CDR1 MDHEN and CDR2 SYDVKM. CDR3 loop: CASSTGPNTEAFF. The CDR3 DNA reads TGTGCCAGCAGTACAGGGCCCAACACTGAAGCTTTCTTT.

The rearrangement links TRBV19 to TRBJ1-1; perhaps TRBD1 as D (6 bases). Germline V gene data show CDR1 as LNHDA and CDR2 as SQIVND (reference sequence). The CDR3 contains 15 residues. V shed 3 bases and J shed 0 bases, with 11 bases lying between them. For the CDR3, the DNA is TGTGCCAGTAGTATTTGGCCAGGGGTGAACACTGAAGCTTTCTTT. Residues: CASSIWPGVNTEAFF.

This sequence joins TRBV18 and TRBJ2-7, with 8 nucleotides matching TRBD2. CDR3 size: 16 residues. Unmatched junction bases numbered 7, after V lost 3 bases and J lost 0 bases. Germline V gene data show CDR1 as KGHSH and CDR2 as LQKENI. CDR3 DNA: TGTGCCAGCTCACCCACCCGGGGGGGGAGCTCCTACGAGCAGTACTTC. As protein: CASSPTRGGSSYEQYF.

J is TRBJ2-4 and V is TRBV28; D is uncertain. The CDR3 extends over 16 amino acids. The germline gives CDR1 MDHEN, CDR2 SYDVKM. Trimming removed 5 bases at V and 0 bases at J, with 14 bases between. CDR3 sequence: CASSDRLSLAKNIQYF. DNA of the CDR3: TGTGCCAGCAGTGATAGACTCTCCTTAGCCAAAAACATTCAGTACTTC.

The rearrangement joins TRBV9 to TRBJ2-7, with a possible D match to TRBD2 (6 bases). Germline V gives CDR1 SGDLS, CDR2 YYNGEE. Trimming left V 2 bases short and J 3 bases short, with 12 bases between. The CDR3 loop spans 14 amino acids. The CDR3 loop reads CASSVRDGSYEQYF. The CDR3 nucleotides are TGTGCCAGCAGCGTCCGGGACGGGAGCTACGAGCAGTACTTC.

The chain combines TRBV30 with TRBJ1-2, with 11 bases matching TRBD1. After removal of 2 bases from V and 6 bases from J, the junction contained 8 bases not matched to a gene. The CDR3 is made up of 15 amino acids. From germline, CDR1 is GTSNPN and CDR2 SVGIG (reference sequence). The CDR3 loop reads CAWSPLGQGGNGYTF. The DNA of the CDR3 is TGTGCCTGGAGTCCCCTGGGACAGGGGGGTAATGGCTACACCTTC.

V usage is TRBV7-9 and J usage is TRBJ2-2, with D possibly matching TRBD1 (6 bases). The CDR3 length is 16 residues. Deletions cut 1 base from V and 7 bases from J, with 16 bases between. Germline-derived CDR1 and CDR2 are SEHNR and FQNEAQ (reference sequence). The CDR3 sequence: CASSLGGQAHGGELFF. The CDR3 DNA sequence: TGTGCCAGCAGCTTAGGGGGGCAGGCGCACGGCGGGGAGCTGTTTTTT.

The chain recombines TRBV5-1 with TRBJ2-1; 13 nucleotides match TRBD2. Trimming cost V 1 base and J 10 bases; bases outside gene matches: 5. CDR3 size: 15 residues. Germline assignment: CDR1 SGHRS and CDR2 YFSETQ. The CDR3 loop is CASSLTSGRAREQFF. The DNA of the CDR3 is TGCGCCAGCAGCTTGACTAGCGGGAGGGCACGAGAGCAGTTCTTC.

This rearrangement joins TRBV30 to TRBJ1-4, with 9 bases lining up with TRBD1. Per germline, CDR1 GTSNPN and CDR2 SVGIG (reference sequence). V shed 3 bases and J 6 bases; nucleotides not matched to a gene: 14. The length of the CDR3 is 17 residues. The CDR3: CAWRPGQGRKGDEKLFF. The CDR3 region has the DNA TGTGCCTGGAGGCCGGGACAGGGCCGGAAGGGCGATGAAAAACTGTTTTTT.

V and J are TRBV7-9 and TRBJ1-1, with D unclear. The V end lost 5 bases, the J end lost 4 bases, and 17 bases lay between the germline ends. This CDR3 comprises 15 residues. Per the germline V gene, CDR1 is SEHNR and CDR2 is FQNEAQ (reference sequence). Here the CDR3 reads CASSPREASGTEAFF. The CDR3 DNA sequence: TGTGCCAGCAGCCCGCGGGAGGCCTCTGGCACTGAAGCTTTCTTT.

The chain is built from TRBV28 and TRBJ2-7; 9 bases align to TRBD1. Germline CDR1 is MDHEN and CDR2 is SYDVKM. The CDR3 length is 15 residues. V was clipped by 3 bases and J by 2 bases; unmatched bases: 5. CDR3 region: CASSFRDRETYEQYF. Here the CDR3 DNA reads TGTGCCAGCAGTTTCCGGGACAGGGAAACCTACGAGCAGTACTTC. The complete variable domain, with remaining parts taken from reference TRBV28 and TRBJ2-7, reads DVKVTQSSRYLVKRTGEKVFLECVQDMDHENMFWYRQDPGLGLRLIYFSYDVKMKEKGDIPEGYSVSREKKERFSLILESASTNQTSMYLCASSFRDRETYEQYFGPGTRLTVT.

V usage is TRBV18 and J usage is TRBJ1-1, with D uncertain. The CDR3 has 13 residues. Trimming left V 3 bases short and J 5 bases short, with 10 bases between. Per the germline V gene, CDR1 is KGHSH and CDR2 is LQKENI. The CDR3 DNA reads TGTGCCAGCTCACCCCGACCCGGGACTGAAGCTTTCTTT. Amino acids: CASSPRPGTEAFF.

This chain joins TRBV18 and TRBJ2-7; the match to TRBD1 covers 10 bases. Germline CDR1 KGHSH, CDR2 LQKENI. V was pared by 3 bases and J by 7 bases, with 9 bases of the junction left unmatched. The length of the CDR3 is 15 residues. This CDR3 reads CASSPNMGQGLEQYF. CDR3 nucleotides: TGTGCCAGCTCACCCAACATGGGACAGGGGTTAGAGCAGTACTTC.

The J gene is TRBJ2-2, the V gene TRBV7-9; D is ambiguous. The germline V and J ends were trimmed by 9 bases and 4 bases, with 15 bases remaining between them. This CDR3 is built from 14 residues. Germline values: CDR1 SEHNR, CDR2 FQNEAQ (reference sequence). The CDR3 DNA sequence: TGTGCCAGTATTAGACTCCGAGGCACCGGGGAGCTGTTTTTT. The encoded protein is CASIRLRGTGELFF.

This chain connects TRBV4-2 to TRBJ1-5; D is ambiguous. Per germline, CDR1 LGHNA and CDR2 YNFKEQ. The CDR3 is made up of 16 amino acids. V lost 1 base and J 4 bases, leaving 14 bases between the germline ends. The CDR3 protein is CASSQGVGTGNQPQHF. In nucleotides, the CDR3 is TGTGCCAGCAGCCAAGGGGTGGGAACGGGAAATCAGCCCCAGCATTTT.

V and J are TRBV30 and TRBJ1-3; TRBD1 matches 10 bases. The CDR3 has 14 amino acids. Germline V gene data show CDR1 as GTSNPN and CDR2 as SVGIG (reference sequence). V was clipped by 4 bases and J by 3 bases; unmatched bases: 3. The DNA for the CDR3 is TGTGCCTGGACCCGGACAGGGGGTGGAAACACCATATATTTT. This sequence encodes CAWTRTGGGNTIYF.

The rearrangement links TRBV27 to TRBJ1-2; tentatively, D is TRBD1 (6 bases). The V gene's germline CDR1 is MNHEY and CDR2 SMNVEV (reference sequence). V was shortened by 3 bases and J by 5 bases, with 10 bases between the two germline ends. The CDR3 totals 13 residues. CDR3 coding DNA: TGTGCCAGCAGTTTCTCCAGGGGATATGGCTACACCTTC. Its protein product is CASSFSRGYGYTF.

J is TRBJ1-2 and V is TRBV5-1; D might be TRBD1 (5 bases). CDR3 length: 14 residues. Trimming shortened V by 4 bases and J by 5 bases, and 15 bases separated the two germline ends. The germline V gene has CDR1 SGHRS and CDR2 YFSETQ. The CDR3 spells CASSLRGYSYGYTF. The CDR3 nucleotides read TGCGCCAGCAGCCTGCGGGGGTATAGTTATGGCTACACCTTC.

The chain recombines TRBV30 with TRBJ2-2; tentatively, D is TRBD1 (5 bases). Trimming shortened V by 4 bases and J by 3 bases, and 15 bases separated the two germline ends. CDR1 and CDR2 (germline): GTSNPN, SVGIG (reference sequence). This CDR3 is 15 amino acids long. CDR3 residues: CAWTPVGRDTGELFF. CDR3 nucleotides: TGTGCCTGGACCCCTGTGGGGCGCGACACCGGGGAGCTGTTTTTT.

The chain joins TRBV28 to TRBJ2-7; TRBD1 matches 10 bases. The CDR3 runs to 14 residues. The germline gives CDR1 MDHEN, CDR2 SYDVKM. J lost 5 bases, V lost 6 bases, and 7 bases had no gene match. The CDR3 loop is CASRQGQGRNEQYF. The CDR3 nucleotides are TGTGCCAGCAGACAGGGACAGGGGAGGAACGAGCAGTACTTC.

As regards this clone: Its ends do not fully match the called genes, so a read error is possible. The chain recombines TRBV5-6 with TRBJ1-1; 8 nucleotides match TRBD1. The CDR3 is 14 amino acids. Germline V gene data show CDR1 as SGHDT and CDR2 as YYEEEE. The CDR3 nucleotides read TGTGCCAGCAGCTGGCCCGGACAGGGAACTGACGCTTTCTTT. It specifies CASSWPGQGTDAFF.

About this clone: The junction differs from germline at one of its ends, possibly a read error. The chain links TRBV5-1 to TRBJ1-1, with 7 nucleotides matching TRBD1. Per the germline V gene, CDR1 is SGHRS and CDR2 is YFSETQ. The CDR3 runs 13 residues. CDR3 in DNA: TGCGCCAGCAGCTTGAAACAGGGGACTGAAGATTTCTTT. It encodes CASSLKQGTEDFF.

The chain joins TRBV15 to TRBJ2-5; 7 nucleotides line up with TRBD2. V lost 0 bases to trimming and J lost 2 bases; unmatched junction nucleotides: 6. The V gene's germline CDR1 is LNHNV and CDR2 YYDKDF (reference sequence). CDR3 length equals 16 residues. The CDR3 reads CATSRDGGGGQETQYF. CDR3 nucleotides: TGTGCCACCAGCAGAGATGGCGGCGGGGGACAAGAGACCCAGTACTTC.

The V and J genes are TRBV30 and TRBJ2-1; 7 positions agree with TRBD2. Germline values: CDR1 GTSNPN, CDR2 SVGIG (reference sequence). Germline trimming cut 4 bases from V and 7 bases from J; bases unmatched to any gene: 10. CDR3 length: 14 amino acids. CDR3 nucleotide sequence: TGTGCCTGGACCCGACTAGCAGGTATGAATGAGCAGTTCTTC. Encoded protein: CAWTRLAGMNEQFF.